The sample holds one count of the clone carrying this TCR beta chain. The data stem from a study of regulatory T cells in long-lasting Graves disease. Through Arm-PCR of CDR3 regions and iRepertoire HTBI primers, TCR beta libraries were built. Via MiXCR, TCRdb re-called the multiplex PCR reads, giving one row per CDR3 protein. The sample records hundreds of thousands of distinct CDR3 sequences, 9.5% to 15% being singletons. The V gene end was trimmed by 6 bases and the J gene end by 5 bases; junction bases not matched to a gene: 4. CDR1 is SGHAT, CDR2 FQDESV, per germline (reference sequence). This CDR3 is built from 13 residues. Time point indicated: newly diagnosed GD, antithyroid drugs for less than 3 months. TCR sequences were obtained from RNA taken from PBMCs. These data are also associated with another study on T cells in Graves' hyperthyroidism and ophthalmopathy.

The material sequenced was peripheral blood mononuclear cells (PBMCs), taken at new diagnosis, from a patient treated with antithyroid drugs. The TCR was taken from a woman aged 25-40 years with Graves disease. The chain recombines TRBV11-1 with TRBJ2-1; 7 nucleotides line up with TRBD1. The CDR3 spells CASRGQRDNEQFF. As DNA, the CDR3 is TGTGCCAGCAGGGGACAGAGGGACAATGAGCAGTTCTTC.